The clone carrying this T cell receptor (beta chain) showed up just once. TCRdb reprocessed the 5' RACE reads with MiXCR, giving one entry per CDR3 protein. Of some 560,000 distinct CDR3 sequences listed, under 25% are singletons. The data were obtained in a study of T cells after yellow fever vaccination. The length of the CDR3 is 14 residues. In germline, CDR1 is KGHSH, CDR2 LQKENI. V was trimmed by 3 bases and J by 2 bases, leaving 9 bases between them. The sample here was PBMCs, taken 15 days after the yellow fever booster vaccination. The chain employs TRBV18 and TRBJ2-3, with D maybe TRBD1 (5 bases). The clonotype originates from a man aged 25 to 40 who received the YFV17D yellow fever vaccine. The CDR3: CASSPRQYTDTQYF. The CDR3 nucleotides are TGTGCCAGCTCACCCCGACAGTACACAGATACGCAGTATTTT.